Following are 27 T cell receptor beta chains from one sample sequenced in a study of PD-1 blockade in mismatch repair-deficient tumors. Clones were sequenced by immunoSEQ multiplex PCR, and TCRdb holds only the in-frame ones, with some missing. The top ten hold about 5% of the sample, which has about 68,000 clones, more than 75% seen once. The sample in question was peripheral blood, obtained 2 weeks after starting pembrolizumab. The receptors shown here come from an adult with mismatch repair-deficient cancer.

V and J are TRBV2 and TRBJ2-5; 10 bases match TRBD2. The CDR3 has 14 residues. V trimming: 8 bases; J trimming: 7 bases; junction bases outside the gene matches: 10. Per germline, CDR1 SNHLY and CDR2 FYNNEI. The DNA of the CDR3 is TGTGCCAGCTTTAGGTCTAGCGGGAGCGGGACCCAGTACTTC. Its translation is CASFRSSGSGTQYF.

DNA for the CDR3: TGCAGCGTTGCGATGACAGGCGCCGACACTGAAGCTTTCTTT. Translation: CSVAMTGADTEAFF. The genes are TRBV29-1 and TRBJ1-1; perhaps TRBD1 as D (6 bases). Trimming removed 4 bases at V and 3 bases at J, with 15 bases between. CDR3 length: 14 residues. CDR1 is SQVTM, CDR2 ANQGSEA, per germline. Variable domain in full (rest from reference TRBV29-1 and TRBJ1-1): SAVISQKPSRDICQRGTSLTIQCQVDSQVTMMFWYRQQPGQSLTLIATANQGSEATYESGFVIDKFPISRPNLTFSTLTVSNMSPEDSSIYLCSVAMTGADTEAFFGQGTRLTVV.

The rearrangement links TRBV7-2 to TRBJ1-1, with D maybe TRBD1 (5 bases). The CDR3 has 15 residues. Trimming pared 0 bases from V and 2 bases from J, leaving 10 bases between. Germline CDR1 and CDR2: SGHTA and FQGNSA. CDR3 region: CASSLAVDRNTEAFF. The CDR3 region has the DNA TGTGCCAGCAGCTTAGCCGTTGACAGAAACACTGAAGCTTTCTTT. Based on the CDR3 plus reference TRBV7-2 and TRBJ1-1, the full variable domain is GAGVSQSPSNKVTEKGKDVELRCDPISGHTALYWYRQSLGQGLEFLIYFQGNSAPDKSGLPSDRFSAERTGGSVSTLTIQRTQQEDSAVYLCASSLAVDRNTEAFFGQGTRLTVV.

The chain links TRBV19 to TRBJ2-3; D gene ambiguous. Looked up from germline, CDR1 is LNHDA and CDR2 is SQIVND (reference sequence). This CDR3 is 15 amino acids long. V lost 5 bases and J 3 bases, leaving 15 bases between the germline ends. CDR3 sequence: CASSWRQDPTDTQYF. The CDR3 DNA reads TGTGCCAGTAGTTGGCGGCAGGACCCGACAGATACGCAGTATTTT.

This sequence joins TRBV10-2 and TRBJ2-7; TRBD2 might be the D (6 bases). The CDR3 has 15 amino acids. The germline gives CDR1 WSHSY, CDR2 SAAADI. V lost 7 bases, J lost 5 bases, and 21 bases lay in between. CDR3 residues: CASNPGILGEDEQYF. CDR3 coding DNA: TGCGCCAGCAACCCCGGGATCCTGGGGGAGGACGAGCAGTACTTC.

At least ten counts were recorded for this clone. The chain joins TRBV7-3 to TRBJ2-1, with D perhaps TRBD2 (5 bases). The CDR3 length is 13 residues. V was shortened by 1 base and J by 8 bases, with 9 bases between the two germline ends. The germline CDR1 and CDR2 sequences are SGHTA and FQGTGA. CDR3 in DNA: TGTGCCAGCAGCTTAAGCGGAGGCTATGAGCAGTTCTTC. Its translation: CASSLSGGYEQFF.

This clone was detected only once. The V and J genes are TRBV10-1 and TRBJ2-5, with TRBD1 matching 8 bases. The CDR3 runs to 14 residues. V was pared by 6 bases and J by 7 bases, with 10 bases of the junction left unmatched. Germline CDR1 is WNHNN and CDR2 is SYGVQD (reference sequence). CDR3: CASSDGQGLRTQYF. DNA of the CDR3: TGCGCCAGCAGCGACGGACAGGGCCTGCGGACCCAGTACTTC.

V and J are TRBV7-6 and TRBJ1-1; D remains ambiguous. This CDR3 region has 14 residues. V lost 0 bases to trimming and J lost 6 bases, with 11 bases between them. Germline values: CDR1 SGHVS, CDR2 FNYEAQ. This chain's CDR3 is CASSLAVREAEAFF. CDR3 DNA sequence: TGTGCCAGCAGCTTAGCGGTAAGGGAGGCTGAAGCTTTCTTT.

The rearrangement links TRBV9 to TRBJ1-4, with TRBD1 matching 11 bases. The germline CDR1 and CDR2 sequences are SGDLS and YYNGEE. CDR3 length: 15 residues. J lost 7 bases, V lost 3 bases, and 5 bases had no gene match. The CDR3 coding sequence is TGTGCCAGCAGCGATGGACAGGGGGCTTTTGAAAAACTGTTTTTT. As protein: CASSDGQGAFEKLFF.

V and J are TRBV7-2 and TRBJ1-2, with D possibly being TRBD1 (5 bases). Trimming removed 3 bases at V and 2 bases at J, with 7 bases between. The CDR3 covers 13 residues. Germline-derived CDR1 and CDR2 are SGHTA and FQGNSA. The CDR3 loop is CASSFPGNYGYTF. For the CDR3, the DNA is TGTGCCAGCAGCTTCCCAGGGAACTATGGCTACACCTTC.

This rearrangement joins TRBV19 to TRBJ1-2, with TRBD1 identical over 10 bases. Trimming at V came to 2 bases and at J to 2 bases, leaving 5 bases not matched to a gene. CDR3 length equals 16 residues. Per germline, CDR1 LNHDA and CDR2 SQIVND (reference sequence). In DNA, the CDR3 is TGTGCCAGTAGTATATTGACAGGGGGCATGAACTATGGCTACACCTTC. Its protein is CASSILTGGMNYGYTF.

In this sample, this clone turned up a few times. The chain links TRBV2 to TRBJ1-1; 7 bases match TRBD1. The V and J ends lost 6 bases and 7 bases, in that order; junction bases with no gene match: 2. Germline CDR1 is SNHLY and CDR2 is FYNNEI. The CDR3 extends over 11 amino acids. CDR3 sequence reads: CASRQGVEAFF. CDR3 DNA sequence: TGTGCCAGCAGGCAGGGGGTTGAAGCTTTCTTT.

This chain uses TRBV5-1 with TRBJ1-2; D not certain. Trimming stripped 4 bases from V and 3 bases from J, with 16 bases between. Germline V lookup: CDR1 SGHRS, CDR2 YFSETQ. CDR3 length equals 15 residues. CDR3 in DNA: TGCGCCAGCAGCACAGCTCTACAAAATGACTATGGCTACACCTTC. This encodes CASSTALQNDYGYTF.

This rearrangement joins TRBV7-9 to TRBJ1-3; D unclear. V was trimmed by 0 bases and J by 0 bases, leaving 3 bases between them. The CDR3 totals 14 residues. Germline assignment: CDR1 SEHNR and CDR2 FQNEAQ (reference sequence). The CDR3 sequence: CASSLALSGNTIYF. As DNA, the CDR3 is TGTGCCAGCAGCTTAGCCCTCTCTGGAAACACCATATATTTT.

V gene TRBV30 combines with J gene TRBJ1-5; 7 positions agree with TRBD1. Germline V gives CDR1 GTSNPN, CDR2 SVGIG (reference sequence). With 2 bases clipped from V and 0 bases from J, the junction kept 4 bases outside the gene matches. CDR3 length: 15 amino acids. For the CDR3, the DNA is TGTGCCTGGAGTACAGGGGATTATAGCAATCAGCCCCAGCATTTT. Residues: CAWSTGDYSNQPQHF.

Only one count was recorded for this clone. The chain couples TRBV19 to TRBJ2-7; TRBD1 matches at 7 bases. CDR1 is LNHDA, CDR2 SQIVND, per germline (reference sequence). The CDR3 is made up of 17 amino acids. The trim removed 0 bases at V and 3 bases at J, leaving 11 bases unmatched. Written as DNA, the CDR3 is TGTGCCAGTAGTATAGAATCGACAGGGCCCGGGTTCTACGAGCAGTACTTC. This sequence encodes CASSIESTGPGFYEQYF.

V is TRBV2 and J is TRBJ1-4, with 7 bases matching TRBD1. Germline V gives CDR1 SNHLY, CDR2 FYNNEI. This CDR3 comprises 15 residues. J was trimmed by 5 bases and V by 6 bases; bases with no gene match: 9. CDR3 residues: CASSALGGLNEKLFF. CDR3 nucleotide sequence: TGTGCCAGCAGCGCGCTAGGGGGCTTAAATGAAAAACTGTTTTTT.

CDR3 amino acids: CASSQDGRFDTEAFF. The CDR3, as DNA: TGCGCCAGCAGCCAAGACGGCAGGTTCGACACTGAAGCTTTCTTT. V and J are TRBV4-1 and TRBJ1-1; D is unresolved. V was shortened by 0 bases and J by 3 bases, with 11 bases between the two germline ends. Germline CDR1 reads MGHRA; CDR2 reads YSYEKL. CDR3 size: 15 residues.

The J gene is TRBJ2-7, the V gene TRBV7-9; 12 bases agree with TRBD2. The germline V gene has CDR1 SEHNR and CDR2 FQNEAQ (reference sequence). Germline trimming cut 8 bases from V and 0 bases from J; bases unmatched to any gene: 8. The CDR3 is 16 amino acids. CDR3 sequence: CASSGTSGLRSYEQYF. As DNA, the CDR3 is TGTGCCAGCTCCGGGACTAGCGGGCTACGCTCCTACGAGCAGTACTTC.

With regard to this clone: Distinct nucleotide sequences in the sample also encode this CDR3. CDR3 sequence (DNA): TGTGCCTGGAGTGTCAGGGGGGCCGGGGGGACTTTCTTT. Translating it yields CAWSVRGAGGTFF. The gene calls are TRBV30 and TRBJ1-1, with 7 bases identical to TRBD1. With 0 bases clipped from V and 12 bases from J, the junction kept 10 bases outside the gene matches. This CDR3 has 13 amino acids. CDR1 and CDR2 (germline): GTSNPN, SVGIG (reference sequence).

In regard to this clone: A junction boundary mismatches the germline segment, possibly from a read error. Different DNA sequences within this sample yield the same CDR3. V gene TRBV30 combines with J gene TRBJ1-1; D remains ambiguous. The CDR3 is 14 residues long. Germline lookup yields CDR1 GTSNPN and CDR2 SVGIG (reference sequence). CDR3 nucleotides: TGTGCCTGGAGTGTACGCCGCGGGAACACTGAAGCTTTCTTC. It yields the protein CAWSVRRGNTEAFF.

CDR3 DNA sequence: TGTGCCAGCACCCAAAGCTCCTACAATGAGCAGTTCTTC. This translates into CASTQSSYNEQFF. V is TRBV11-3 and J is TRBJ2-1, with D unresolved. Trimming removed 7 bases from V and 0 bases from J, with 7 bases in between. CDR1 SGHNT and CDR2 YENEEA come from the germline V gene. There are 13 residues in the CDR3.

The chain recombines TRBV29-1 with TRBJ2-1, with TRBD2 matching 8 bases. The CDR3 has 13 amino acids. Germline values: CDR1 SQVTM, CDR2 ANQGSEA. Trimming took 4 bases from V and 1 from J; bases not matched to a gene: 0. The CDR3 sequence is CSVGGGSYNEQFF. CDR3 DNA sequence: TGCAGCGTTGGCGGGGGGTCCTACAATGAGCAGTTCTTC.

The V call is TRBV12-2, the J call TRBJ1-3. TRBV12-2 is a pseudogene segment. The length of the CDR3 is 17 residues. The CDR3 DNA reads TGTGCAAGTCGCTTCGGGACGGTCGGGATCTCTGGAAACACCATATATTTT. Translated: CASRFGTVGISGNTIYF.

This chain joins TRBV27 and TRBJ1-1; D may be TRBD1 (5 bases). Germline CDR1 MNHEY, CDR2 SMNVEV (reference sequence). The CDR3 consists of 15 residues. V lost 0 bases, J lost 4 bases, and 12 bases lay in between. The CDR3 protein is CASSLSRGLSTEAFF. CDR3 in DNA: TGTGCCAGCAGTTTATCTAGGGGCTTGAGCACTGAAGCTTTCTTT.

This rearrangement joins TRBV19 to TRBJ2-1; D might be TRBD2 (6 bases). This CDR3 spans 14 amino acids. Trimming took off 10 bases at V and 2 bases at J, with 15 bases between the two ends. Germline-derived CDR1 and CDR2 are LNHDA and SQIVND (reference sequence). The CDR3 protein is CATSGLLTYNEQFF. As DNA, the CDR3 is TGTGCCACCTCGGGACTTCTTACCTACAATGAGCAGTTCTTC.

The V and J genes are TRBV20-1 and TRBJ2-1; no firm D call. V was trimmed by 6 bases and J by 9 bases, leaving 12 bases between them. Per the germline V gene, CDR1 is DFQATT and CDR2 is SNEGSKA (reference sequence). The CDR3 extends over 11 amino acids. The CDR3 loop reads CSADPFGEQFF. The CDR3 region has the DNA TGCAGTGCCGACCCTTTTGGTGAGCAGTTCTTC.